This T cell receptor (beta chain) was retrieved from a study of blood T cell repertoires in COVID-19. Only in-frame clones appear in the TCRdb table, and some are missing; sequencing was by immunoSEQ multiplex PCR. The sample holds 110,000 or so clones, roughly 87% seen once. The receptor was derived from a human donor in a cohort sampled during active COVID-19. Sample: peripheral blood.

The CDR3 here is CASSLDDRGGSEKLFF. CDR3 DNA sequence: TGTGCCAGCAGCCTAGACGACAGGGGAGGGAGTGAAAAACTGTTTTTT. The J gene is TRBJ1-4, the V gene TRBV14; 8 positions agree with TRBD1. CDR3 length: 16 amino acids. The J segment lost 7 bases and the V segment lost 4 bases, leaving 11 bases of the junction unmatched. CDR1 is SGHDN, CDR2 FVKESK, per germline. The full variable domain, in which reference TRBV14 and TRBJ1-4 provide the parts outside the CDR3, is EAGVTQFPSHSVIEKGQTVTLRCDPISGHDNLYWYRRVMGKEIKFLLHFVKESKQDESGMPNNRFLAERTGGTYSTLKVQPAELEDSGVYFCASSLDDRGGSEKLFFGSGTQLSVL.